This TCR beta chain is drawn from a study of T cells expressing NK-cell markers. About the study: With respect to HCMV, seven of the eight sequenced donors were seropositive, and one was seronegative.

Germline V gene data show CDR1 as LGHNA and CDR2 as YSLEER. The CDR3 has 15 amino acids. TCRdb derives one entry per CDR3 protein from the 5' RACE reads, leaving out DNA. The table for this sample gives about 450,000 distinct CDR3 sequences. This chain links TRBV4-3 with TRBJ2-5; TCRdb's assignment of TRBD2 cannot be checked, as there is no DNA. Sequences were obtained from blood T cells: a sorted CD56 or NKG2C T cell subset, CD4+ or CD8+ T cells, or bulk PBMC T cells (not recorded which). This receptor was obtained from a woman between 18 and 75 years old in good health. The CDR3 sequence: CASSQDDGGRETQYF.